The 17 T cell receptor beta chains below were found in one sample sequenced in a study of blood T cell repertoires in COVID-19. Profiled with immunoSEQ multiplex PCR; TCRdb holds only in-frame clones, not every one. Here the sample spans approximately 26,000 clones, 90% being singletons. Sequencing was done on a sample of peripheral blood. Source of these receptors: an older woman with active COVID-19.

This rearrangement joins TRBV4-1 to TRBJ1-4; no definite D call. Between the trimmed V and J ends, which lost 3 bases and 5 bases, there was a span of 13 bases. The CDR3 totals 15 residues. Germline V lookup: CDR1 MGHRA, CDR2 YSYEKL. CDR3 loop: CASSQQAQTNEKLFF. The DNA for the CDR3 is TGCGCCAGCAGCCAGCAGGCACAGACCAATGAAAAACTGTTTTTT.

The chain links TRBV29-1 to TRBJ2-5; D perhaps matches TRBD2 (5 bases). The CDR3 length is 15 residues. Germline values: CDR1 SQVTM, CDR2 ANQGSEA. The V end lost 7 bases, the J end lost 7 bases, and 25 bases lay between the germline ends. The CDR3 sequence is CSASRRDIRFGTQYF. CDR3 nucleotide sequence: TGCAGCGCTAGCCGCAGAGATATTCGCTTCGGGACCCAGTACTTC.

This sequence joins TRBV6-2 or TRBV6-3 and TRBJ2-7, with 8 bases fitting TRBD2. From germline, CDR1 is MNHEY and CDR2 SVGEGT. V gave up 6 bases and J gave up 2 bases; unmatched junction bases: 3. The CDR3 runs to 13 residues. The CDR3: CASSTGGTYEQYF. Written as DNA, the CDR3 is TGTGCCAGCAGCACGGGAGGGACCTACGAGCAGTACTTC.

The chain carries TRBV28 and TRBJ2-7; D may be TRBD2 (5 bases). The CDR3 totals 15 residues. Germline values: CDR1 MDHEN, CDR2 SYDVKM. Trimming left V 1 base short and J 2 bases short, with 12 bases between. The CDR3 DNA follows: TGTGCCAGCAGTTTATCCCCTTTCGGGGCCTACGAGCAGTACTTC. This encodes CASSLSPFGAYEQYF.

The V call is TRBV5-1, the J call TRBJ1-1; no firm D call. The CDR3 runs to 11 residues. CDR1 and CDR2 from the germline V gene are SGHRS and YFSETQ. Trimming cost V 4 bases and J 5 bases, with 6 bases left between them. The CDR3 sequence is CASSASTEAFF. The CDR3 nucleotides are TGCGCCAGCAGCGCGTCAACTGAAGCTTTCTTT. The full variable domain, its missing parts supplied by reference TRBV5-1 and TRBJ1-1, is KAGVTQTPRYLIKTRGQQVTLSCSPISGHRSVSWYQQTPGQGLQFLFEYFSETQRNKGNFPGRFSGRQFSNSRSEMNVSTLELGDSALYLCASSASTEAFFGQGTRLTVV.

This clone was counted a single time. J is TRBJ2-2 and V is TRBV6-2 or TRBV6-3, with D perhaps matching TRBD2 (6 bases). The V gene lost 5 bases and the J gene lost 5 bases, with 27 bases spanning the gap. Germline CDR1 MNHEY, CDR2 SVGEGT. The CDR3 covers 19 residues. CDR3 loop: CASSPYRILAESGTGELFF. In DNA, the CDR3 is TGTGCCAGCAGTCCCTATCGAATCTTAGCGGAAAGCGGGACCGGGGAGCTGTTTTTT.

The V and J genes are TRBV5-6 and TRBJ2-7, with TRBD1 matching over 10 bases. J was trimmed by 0 bases and V by 0 bases; bases with no gene match: 3. Germline CDR1 reads SGHDT; CDR2 reads YYEEEE. The CDR3 length is 16 residues. The CDR3 nucleotides are TGTGCCAGCAGCTTGGCCGGGACAGGGGCCTCCTACGAGCAGTACTTC. This codes for CASSLAGTGASYEQYF.

In this sample, this clone turned up once. This chain joins TRBV2 and TRBJ2-7; a possible D gene is TRBD1 (5 bases). CDR1 SNHLY and CDR2 FYNNEI come from the germline V gene. V lost 6 bases, J lost 1 base, and 7 bases lay in between. CDR3 length equals 12 residues. Here the CDR3 DNA reads TGTGCCAGCAGGGGGCAGTCCTACGAGCAGTACTTC. It yields the protein CASRGQSYEQYF.

The chain combines TRBV3-1 (or the pseudogene TRBV3-2) with TRBJ1-4, with no clear D. Germline V lookup: CDR1 LGHDT, CDR2 YNNKEL (reference sequence). This CDR3 is 15 amino acids long. Trimming took 0 bases from V and 4 from J, leaving 9 bases between them. The CDR3 coding sequence is TGTGCCAGCAGCCAAGATTTACAGCTTAATGAAAAACTGTTTTTT. Protein: CASSQDLQLNEKLFF.

For this clone: This same CDR3 is encoded by further DNA sequences in the sample. V gene TRBV6-6 combines with J gene TRBJ2-2; 7 nucleotides line up with TRBD1. The CDR3 is 13 residues long. Germline values: CDR1 MNHNY, CDR2 SVGAGI (reference sequence). The trim removed 11 bases at V and 7 bases at J, leaving 10 bases unmatched. The CDR3 bases are TGTGCCTCATCGAGGGGGCCGGACGGGGAGCTGTTTTTT. Its translation is CASSRGPDGELFF.

The V call is TRBV29-1, the J call TRBJ1-2; D gene uncertain. From germline, CDR1 is SQVTM and CDR2 ANQGSEA. The V and J ends lost 3 bases and 4 bases respectively, with 9 bases between them. This CDR3 has 12 amino acids. In DNA, the CDR3 is TGCAGCGTTGACGAGAGGAGCTATGGCTACACCTTC. Residues: CSVDERSYGYTF.

The genes are TRBV19 and TRBJ2-7, with D possibly TRBD2 on 5 matching bases. V was cut by 7 bases and J by 4 bases, with 29 bases left in between. This CDR3 has 18 amino acids. Germline values: CDR1 LNHDA, CDR2 SQIVND (reference sequence). This chain's CDR3 is CASKGRHSEVLMGYEQYF. In DNA form, the CDR3 reads TGTGCCAGTAAAGGGAGACACTCGGAAGTTCTAATGGGATACGAGCAGTACTTC.

The chain links TRBV2 to TRBJ1-1, with D possibly TRBD1 on 5 matching bases. The germline V gene encodes CDR1 SNHLY and CDR2 FYNNEI. Trimming left V 6 bases short and J 0 bases short, with 11 bases between. The CDR3 totals 14 residues. For the CDR3, the DNA is TGTGCCAGCAGATTACAGGTGCTGAACACTGAAGCTTTCTTT. Translated, it gives CASRLQVLNTEAFF. Complete variable domain (other parts from reference TRBV2 and TRBJ1-1): EPEVTQTPSHQVTQMGQEVILRCVPISNHLYFYWYRQILGQKVEFLVSFYNNEISEKSEIFDDQFSVERPDGSNFTLKIRSTKLEDSAMYFCASRLQVLNTEAFFGQGTRLTVV.

The CDR3 region has the DNA TGTGCCAGCAGCCACCGTTATAGCGGGAGGGTGTACTACGAGCAGTACTTC. Protein: CASSHRYSGRVYYEQYF. The rearrangement joins TRBV3-1 (or the pseudogene TRBV3-2) to TRBJ2-7, with 11 nucleotides matching TRBD2. Looked up from germline, CDR1 is LGHDT and CDR2 is YNNKEL (reference sequence). Trimming removed 3 bases from V and 3 bases from J; junction bases left unmatched: 10. The CDR3 is made up of 17 amino acids.

This sequence joins TRBV24-1 and TRBJ2-2; weak D call: TRBD1 (6 bases). CDR3 size: 15 residues. V gave up 1 base and J gave up 7 bases, with 12 bases separating them. Germline CDR1 KGHDR, CDR2 SFDVKD. This CDR3 reads CATSDFGQGIGELFF. DNA for the CDR3: TGTGCCACCAGTGATTTTGGTCAGGGGATCGGGGAGCTGTTTTTT.

This clone was seen just once. The chain joins TRBV10-1 to TRBJ2-1; 12 nucleotides line up with TRBD2. Trimming took 0 bases from V and 4 from J; bases not matched to a gene: 1. CDR1 WNHNN and CDR2 SYGVQD come from the germline V gene (reference sequence). This CDR3 is built from 16 residues. In DNA form, the CDR3 reads TGCGCCAGCAGTGAGTCGGGACTAGCGGGTTACAATGAGCAGTTCTTC. It yields the protein CASSESGLAGYNEQFF.

V and J are TRBV5-4 and TRBJ2-1, with TRBD2 identical over 14 bases. With 4 bases clipped from V and 10 bases from J, the junction kept 13 bases outside the gene matches. The CDR3 totals 17 residues. Germline V gene sequence: CDR1 SGHNT, CDR2 YYREEE (reference sequence). CDR3 sequence: CASSIPGPGLAGDEQFF. The CDR3 bases are TGTGCCAGCAGCATACCCGGCCCGGGACTAGCGGGAGACGAGCAGTTCTTC.